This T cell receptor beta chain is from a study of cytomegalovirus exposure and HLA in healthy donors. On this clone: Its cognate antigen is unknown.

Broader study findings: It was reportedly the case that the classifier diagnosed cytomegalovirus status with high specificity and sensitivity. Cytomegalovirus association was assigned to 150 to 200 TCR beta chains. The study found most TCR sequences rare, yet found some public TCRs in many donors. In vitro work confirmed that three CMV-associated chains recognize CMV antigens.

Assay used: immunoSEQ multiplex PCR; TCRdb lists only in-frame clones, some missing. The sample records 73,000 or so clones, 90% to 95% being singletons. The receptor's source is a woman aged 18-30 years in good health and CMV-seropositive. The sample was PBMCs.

The CDR3 DNA reads as TGCGCCAGCAGCGGTGCGGTGAACACTGAAGCTTTCTTT. This sequence encodes CASSGAVNTEAFF. The rearrangement links TRBV5-1 to TRBJ1-1; D remains unclear. Trimming cost V 4 bases and J 0 bases, with 7 bases left between them. Looked up from germline, CDR1 is SGHRS and CDR2 is YFSETQ. The CDR3 extends over 13 amino acids.